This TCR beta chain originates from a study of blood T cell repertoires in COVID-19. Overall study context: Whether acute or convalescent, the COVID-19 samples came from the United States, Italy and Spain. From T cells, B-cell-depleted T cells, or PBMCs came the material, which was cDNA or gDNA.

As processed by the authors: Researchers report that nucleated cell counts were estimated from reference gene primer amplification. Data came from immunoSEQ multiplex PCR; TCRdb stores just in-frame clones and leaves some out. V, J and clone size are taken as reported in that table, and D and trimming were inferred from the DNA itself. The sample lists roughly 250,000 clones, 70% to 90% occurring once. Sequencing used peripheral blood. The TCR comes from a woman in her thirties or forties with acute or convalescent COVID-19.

In nucleotides, the CDR3 is TGTGCCAGCAGCTTATGGGGGGGAGATGGCTACACCTTC. Translating gives CASSLWGGDGYTF. The V and J genes are TRBV7-3 and TRBJ1-2, with D perhaps TRBD1 (5 bases). The CDR3 loop spans 13 amino acids. V shed 2 bases and J shed 6 bases, with 10 bases lying between them. The germline gives CDR1 SGHTA, CDR2 FQGTGA.